Presented here are 7 T cell receptor beta chains from one specimen sequenced in a study of T cells in Graves' hyperthyroidism and ophthalmopathy. Researchers amplified the TCR beta CDR3 regions from RNA transcripts. The HTBI primer set was used in a first-round RT-PCR of the TCR CDR3. In TCRdb, the multiplex PCR reads were re-called with MiXCR into one record per CDR3 protein. Of about half a million distinct CDR3 sequences listed, about 20% are singletons. What was sequenced was blood. These TCRs come from a middle-aged man with Graves' ophthalmopathy.

This clonotype was counted at least ten times. The chain combines TRBV11-2 with TRBJ1-1, with D possibly TRBD1 on 5 matching bases. V lost 2 bases to trimming and J lost 5 bases, with 15 bases between them. CDR1 is SGHAT and CDR2 is FQNNGV in the germline V gene. This CDR3 is built from 15 residues. CDR3 loop: CASSLRTGAGTEAFF. DNA of the CDR3: TGTGCCAGCAGCTTAAGGACCGGGGCGGGGACTGAAGCTTTCTTT. Full variable domain (missing parts from reference TRBV11-2 and TRBJ1-1): EAGVAQSPRYKIIEKRQSVAFWCNPISGHATLYWYQQILGQGPKLLIQFQNNGVVDDSQLPKDRFSAERLKGVDSTLKIQPAKLEDSAVYLCASSLRTGAGTEAFFGQGTRLTVV.

There are many counts of this clonotype. This sequence joins TRBV28 and TRBJ2-5; no firm D call. This CDR3 comprises 13 residues. V gave up 5 bases and J gave up 6 bases, with 13 bases separating them. CDR1 is MDHEN, CDR2 SYDVKM, per germline. CDR3 coding DNA: TGTGCCAGCAGTCCCAGGTTCCCGCAGACCCAGTACTTC. This translates into CASSPRFPQTQYF.

This clonotype was seen at least ten times. The chain's CDR3 is CASSGVSSTDTQYF. The CDR3 DNA reads as TGTGCCAGCAGTGGAGTCAGTTCCACAGATACGCAGTATTTT. The chain joins TRBV2 to TRBJ2-3; D not certain. V gave up 4 bases and J gave up 2 bases, with 10 bases separating them. CDR1 and CDR2 (germline): SNHLY, FYNNEI. The CDR3 totals 14 residues.

This clonotype was counted a single time. The CDR3 DNA follows: TGTGCCAGCAGCCCAGGGACTAGCTCGCAGTTCTTC. It encodes CASSPGTSSQFF. The rearrangement links TRBV9 to TRBJ2-1; 9 bases match TRBD2. Unmatched junction bases numbered 5, after V lost 4 bases and J lost 12 bases. The CDR3 totals 12 residues. Germline V gives CDR1 SGDLS, CDR2 YYNGEE.

In its sample, this clonotype was seen a few times. The chain employs TRBV5-5 and TRBJ1-2, with 8 nucleotides matching TRBD1. Germline V gene lookup returns CDR1 SGHKS and CDR2 YYEKEE (reference sequence). The junction had 6 bases not matched to a gene; V was cut back by 0 bases and J by 5 bases. The CDR3 covers 15 residues. The DNA of the CDR3 is TGTGCCAGCAGCTTGGCTACGGACAGGGTATATGGCTACACCTTC. It codes for CASSLATDRVYGYTF.

V is TRBV4-1 and J is TRBJ1-1; D unclear. The length of the CDR3 is 15 residues. CDR1 and CDR2 (germline): MGHRA, YSYEKL. V dropped 0 bases and J dropped 4 bases, with 12 bases sitting between them. The CDR3 here is CASSQDGRGFTEAFF. CDR3 DNA sequence: TGCGCCAGCAGCCAAGATGGTCGGGGATTCACTGAAGCTTTCTTT.

This clonotype was found many times. The chain is built from TRBV6-2 or TRBV6-3 and TRBJ2-7; D might be TRBD1 or TRBD2, each matching 5 bases. CDR1 is MNHEY and CDR2 is SVGEGT in the germline V gene. The germline V and J ends were trimmed by 7 bases and 4 bases, with 17 bases remaining between them. This CDR3 is built from 14 residues. Here the CDR3 reads CASNNPGHLYEQYF. The CDR3, as DNA: TGTGCCAGCAATAACCCGGGGCACCTTTACGAGCAGTACTTC.